These 5 T cell receptor beta chains came from one sample sequenced in a study of T-cell reconstitution after alpha-beta-depleted transplantation in children (dated by TCRdb to 2016 to 2018). Libraries were made using PCR. TCRdb lists the instrument as Illumina HiSeq 2500. To normalize quantification of the TCRbeta repertoire, the TCR libraries were built with molecular barcoding that relied on unique molecular identifiers. The public reads were quality trimmed at Q25 with fastp and then assembled into clones with MiXCR by TCRdb, keeping productive beta chains. Under each unique CDR3 protein, matching rows form one entry showing the most common genes and DNA. Within this sample are a few hundred thousand distinct CDR3 sequences, with 13% of them counted one time only. The top ten hold about 2.2% of the sample. The meaning of the sample's treatment or condition label: allogeneic hematopoietic cell transplantation with graft depleted of TCRalphabeta T cells and CD19 B cells.

Sequencing used PBMCs, mostly from graft donor cells, obtained 360 days after TCRalphabeta/CD19-depleted stem cell transplant. The receptors here all came from a male patient under 18 who had a stem cell transplant for acute myeloid leukemia, so the T cells may come from the graft donor.

This clonotype was seen only a few times. The genes are TRBV7-9 and TRBJ2-3; D remains unclear. Looked up from germline, CDR1 is SEHNR and CDR2 is FQNEAQ (reference sequence). V gave up 5 bases and J gave up 2 bases, with 17 bases separating them. This CDR3 has 16 amino acids. The CDR3 bases are TGTGCCAGCAGCCCCAAAGAAGGGATAATCACAGATACGCAGTATTTT. This gives the protein CASSPKEGIITDTQYF.

In its sample, this clonotype was seen many times. The chain has TRBV3-1 and TRBJ2-5; no clear D gene. V was cut by 4 bases and J by 1 base, with 10 bases left in between. This CDR3 spans 14 amino acids. CDR1 and CDR2 from the germline V gene are LGHDT and YNNKEL (reference sequence). The CDR3, as DNA: TGTGCCAGCAGCCCGACAATACTCCAAGAGACCCAGTACTTC. Translated: CASSPTILQETQYF.

This chain links TRBV7-3 with TRBJ2-2; D gene ambiguous. V was trimmed by 2 bases and J by 5 bases, leaving 9 bases between them. Germline-derived CDR1 and CDR2 are SGHTA and FQGTGA. The CDR3 is 14 residues long. CDR3 in DNA: TGTGCCAGCAGCTTATTCCGGAAGACCGGGGAGCTGTTTTTT. Its protein is CASSLFRKTGELFF.

At least ten counts were recorded for this clonotype. J is TRBJ2-5 and V is TRBV9, with TRBD2 identical over 8 bases. The junction had 13 bases not matched to a gene; V was cut back by 1 base and J by 5 bases. The V gene's germline CDR1 is SGDLS and CDR2 YYNGEE. The CDR3 covers 17 residues. In DNA form, the CDR3 reads TGTGCCAGCAGCGTACCCTCGGCCCGGCGGGGGGAGGAGACCCAGTACTTC. It yields the protein CASSVPSARRGEETQYF.

Many counts were recorded for this clonotype. The genes are TRBV7-9 and TRBJ2-7, with 7 positions matching TRBD1. Trimming took 5 bases from V and 2 from J; bases not matched to a gene: 3. Germline V gene data show CDR1 as SEHNR and CDR2 as FQNEAQ (reference sequence). The length of the CDR3 is 13 residues. The CDR3 DNA reads as TGTGCCAGCAGCGAAGGGACAGCCTACGAGCAGTACTTC. Translating it yields CASSEGTAYEQYF.